Presented here are 10 T cell receptor beta chains from one specimen sequenced in a study of Ad26.COV2.S vaccination and SARS-CoV-2 variants. Generated by immunoSEQ multiplex PCR, the TCRdb table keeps only in-frame clones and is missing some. This table has about 350,000 clones, 70% to 90% appearing once. Treatment meaning: some 19 received Ad26.COV2.S at low or high dose, single or two shots; 5 received placebo; per-sample allocation not given. Day 63 after the first injection of vaccine or placebo was the sampling time. The material sequenced was peripheral blood, taken in a trial of Ad26.COV2.S vaccine versus placebo. These receptors were obtained from a person between 18 and 60 years old who received the Ad26.COV2.S COVID-19 vaccine or a placebo.

The chain combines TRBV3-1 (or the pseudogene TRBV3-2) with TRBJ2-5; no reliable D call. This CDR3 contains 12 residues. V was pared by 3 bases and J by 5 bases, with 7 bases between. CDR1 is LGHDT and CDR2 is YNNKEL in the germline V gene (reference sequence). The DNA for the CDR3 is TGTGCCAGCAGCCACGCCGACGAGACCCAGTACTTC. This codes for CASSHADETQYF.

Ten or more counts support this clone. This chain links TRBV6-5 with TRBJ2-7, with D possibly being TRBD1 or TRBD2 (6 bases each). The CDR3 totals 15 residues. Looked up from germline, CDR1 is MNHEY and CDR2 is SVGAGI. V was pared by 0 bases and J by 3 bases, with 12 bases between. The CDR3 DNA is TGTGCCAGCAGTTACTCCCCACAGGGAGGCTACGAGCAGTACTTC. It specifies CASSYSPQGGYEQYF.

This sequence joins TRBV30 and TRBJ2-7; D is unresolved. This CDR3 has 16 amino acids. The V end lost 2 bases, the J end lost 0 bases, and 17 bases lay between the germline ends. Germline assignment: CDR1 GTSNPN and CDR2 SVGIG (reference sequence). The CDR3 is CAWSLSTSASSYEQYF. The DNA for the CDR3 is TGTGCCTGGAGTCTCAGTACCAGCGCCAGCTCCTACGAGCAGTACTTC.

This sequence joins TRBV7-9 and TRBJ1-2; D ambiguous. CDR1 and CDR2 (germline): SEHNR, FQNEAQ (reference sequence). This CDR3 region has 15 residues. Trimming shortened V by 4 bases and J by 2 bases, and 14 bases separated the two germline ends. In DNA, the CDR3 is TGTGCCAGCAGCTCCCTTGGACGTGGGAACTATGGCTACACCTTC. Amino acids: CASSSLGRGNYGYTF.

This rearrangement joins TRBV4-3 to TRBJ2-3; no clear D gene. Deletions cut 0 bases from V and 10 bases from J, with 17 bases between. The CDR3 loop spans 15 amino acids. CDR1 is LGHNA, CDR2 YSLEER, per germline. CDR3 nucleotide sequence: TGCGCCAGCAGCCAAGATCGCCATATATCGGTGGCGCAGTATTTT. Its translation is CASSQDRHISVAQYF.

V gene TRBV3-1 (or the pseudogene TRBV3-2) combines with J gene TRBJ2-4, with 8 bases lining up with TRBD1. V shed 0 bases, J shed 7 bases, and the junction held 14 bases outside the gene matches. CDR3 length equals 18 residues. Germline values: CDR1 LGHDT, CDR2 YNNKEL (reference sequence). CDR3 amino acids: CASSQDSAGGFRDNIQYF. CDR3 DNA: TGTGCCAGCAGCCAAGACTCGGCAGGGGGCTTCAGGGATAACATTCAGTACTTC.

The V gene is TRBV10-1, the J gene TRBJ2-1; 10 bases line up with TRBD2. The germline CDR1 and CDR2 sequences are WNHNN and SYGVQD (reference sequence). The CDR3 extends over 15 amino acids. V lost 4 bases to trimming and J lost 7 bases; unmatched junction nucleotides: 7. CDR3 residues: CASSVSGREGNEQFF. The CDR3 DNA sequence: TGCGCCAGCAGTGTAAGCGGGAGGGAAGGGAATGAGCAGTTCTTC.

This clone was counted many times. This chain uses TRBV19 with TRBJ1-5; a weak D match, TRBD1 (5 bases). The germline V and J ends were trimmed by 3 bases and 1 base, with 10 bases remaining between them. Germline V CDR1 and CDR2: LNHDA, SQIVND (reference sequence). The CDR3 loop spans 15 amino acids. The CDR3, as DNA: TGTGCCAGTAGTATGAGGGGACCCAGCAATCAGCCCCAGCATTTT. Translating it yields CASSMRGPSNQPQHF.

J is TRBJ2-1 and V is TRBV15, with a tentative D call TRBD2 (7 bases). Looked up from germline, CDR1 is LNHNV and CDR2 is YYDKDF (reference sequence). The CDR3 spans 15 residues. The V and J ends lost 1 base and 6 bases respectively, with 13 bases between them. CDR3 sequence reads: CATSRGGGLANEQFF. In DNA, the CDR3 is TGTGCCACCAGCAGAGGGGGGGGCCTTGCCAATGAGCAGTTCTTC.

A single count supports this clone. V usage is TRBV28 and J usage is TRBJ2-3, with D unclear. This CDR3 is built from 14 residues. V was cut by 5 bases and J by 1 base, with 10 bases left in between. Germline values: CDR1 MDHEN, CDR2 SYDVKM. The chain's CDR3 is CASSLFRGTDTQYF. Here the CDR3 DNA reads TGTGCCAGCAGTCTATTTCGGGGCACAGATACGCAGTATTTT. Using reference TRBV28 and TRBJ2-3 for the parts outside the CDR3, the full variable domain is DVKVTQSSRYLVKRTGEKVFLECVQDMDHENMFWYRQDPGLGLRLIYFSYDVKMKEKGDIPEGYSVSREKKERFSLILESASTNQTSMYLCASSLFRGTDTQYFGPGTRLTVL.